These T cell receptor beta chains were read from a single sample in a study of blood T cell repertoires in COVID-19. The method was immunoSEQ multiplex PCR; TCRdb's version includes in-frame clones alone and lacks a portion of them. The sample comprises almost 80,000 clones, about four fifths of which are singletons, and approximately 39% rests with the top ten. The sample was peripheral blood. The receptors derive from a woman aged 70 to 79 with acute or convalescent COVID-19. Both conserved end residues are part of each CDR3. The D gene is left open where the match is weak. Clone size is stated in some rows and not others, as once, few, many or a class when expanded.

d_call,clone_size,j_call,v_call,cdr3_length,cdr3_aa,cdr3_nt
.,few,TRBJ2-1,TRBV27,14,CASSPQDRNNEQFF,TGTGCCAGCAGTCCTCAGGACAGAAACAATGAGCAGTTCTTC
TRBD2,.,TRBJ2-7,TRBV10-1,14,CASSGLAGGYEQYF,TGCGCCAGCAGTGGCTTGGCGGGAGGGTACGAGCAGTACTTC
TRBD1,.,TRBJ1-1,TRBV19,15,CASSINIQGDTEAFF,TGTGCCAGTAGTATTAACATTCAGGGGGACACTGAAGCTTTCTTT
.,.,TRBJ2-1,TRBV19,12,CASAALSYEQFF,TGTGCCAGTGCCGCCCTCAGTTATGAGCAGTTCTTC
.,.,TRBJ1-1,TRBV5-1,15,CASSSSPFKNTEAFF,TGCGCCAGCAGCTCGAGCCCCTTTAAAAACACTGAAGCTTTCTTT
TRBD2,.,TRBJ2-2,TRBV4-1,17,CASSQVSSGSYSGELFF,TGCGCCAGCAGCCAAGTGTCTAGCGGGAGTTACTCCGGGGAGCTGTTTTTT
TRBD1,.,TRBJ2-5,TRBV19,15,CASRGQDLGVETQYF,TGTGCCAGTAGGGGACAGGACCTTGGGGTAGAGACCCAGTACTTC
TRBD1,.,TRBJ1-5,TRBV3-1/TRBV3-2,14,CASSLGQGNQPQHF,TGTGCCAGCAGCCTTGGACAGGGTAATCAGCCCCAGCATTTT
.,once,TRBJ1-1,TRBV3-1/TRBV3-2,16,CASSLGTGTKNTEAFF,TGTGCCAGCAGCCTAGGAACCGGGACAAAGAATACTGAAGCTTTCTTT
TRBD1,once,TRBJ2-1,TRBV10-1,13,CASSGAGGNEQFF,TGCGCCAGCAGTGGGGCAGGGGGCAATGAGCAGTTCTTC
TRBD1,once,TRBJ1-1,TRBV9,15,CASSPRGQGNTEAFF,TGTGCCAGCAGCCCCCGGGGACAGGGGAACACTGAAGCTTTCTTT
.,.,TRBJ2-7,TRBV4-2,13,CASSQEIVYEQYF,TGTGCCAGCAGCCAAGAAATCGTCTACGAGCAGTACTTC
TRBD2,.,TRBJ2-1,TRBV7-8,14,CASTNSGSHNEQFF,TGTGCCAGCACCAATAGCGGGAGCCACAATGAGCAGTTCTTC
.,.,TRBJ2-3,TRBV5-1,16,CASSSTGDFSTDTQYF,TGCGCCAGCAGCTCTACAGGGGACTTTAGCACAGATACGCAGTATTTT
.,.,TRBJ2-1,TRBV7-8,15,CASSLLGGSYNEQFF,TGTGCCAGCAGCTTACTAGGTGGCTCCTACAATGAGCAGTTCTTC
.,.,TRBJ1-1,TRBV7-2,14,CASQPSGLWAEAFF,TGTGCCAGCCAACCCTCGGGATTGTGGGCTGAAGCTTTCTTT
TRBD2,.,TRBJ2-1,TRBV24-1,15,CATSDRGLAGNEQFF,TGTGCCACCAGTGATAGAGGACTAGCTGGCAATGAGCAGTTCTTC
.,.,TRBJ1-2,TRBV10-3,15,CAISESREDNYGYTF,TGTGCCATCAGTGAGTCCCGGGAAGATAACTATGGCTACACCTTC
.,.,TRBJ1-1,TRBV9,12,CASGTVNTEAFF,TGTGCCAGCGGGACTGTCAACACTGAAGCTTTCTTT
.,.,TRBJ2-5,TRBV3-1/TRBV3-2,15,CASSRVSTEKETQYF,TGTGCCAGCAGCCGAGTGAGCACAGAGAAAGAGACCCAGTACTTC
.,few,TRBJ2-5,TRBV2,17,CASSDTLSGIARETQYF,TGTGCCAGCAGTGACACGTTAAGCGGTATAGCGAGAGAGACCCAGTACTTC
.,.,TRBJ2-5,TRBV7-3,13,CASSLSTQETQYF,TGTGCCAGCAGCTTAAGTACTCAAGAGACCCAGTACTTC
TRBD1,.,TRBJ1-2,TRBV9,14,CASSVVTGGNGYTF,TGTGCCAGCAGCGTAGTCACAGGGGGCAATGGCTACACCTTC
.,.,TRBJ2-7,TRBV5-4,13,CASSSDSTYEQYF,TGTGCCAGCAGCTCCGACTCTACATACGAGCAGTACTTC
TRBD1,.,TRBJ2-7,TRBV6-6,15,CASSYSGTGVNEQYF,TGTGCCAGCAGTTACTCCGGGACAGGGGTCAACGAGCAGTACTTC
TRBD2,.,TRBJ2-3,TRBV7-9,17,CASSSGGLAGGGDTQYF,TGTGCCAGCAGCTCAGGGGGACTAGCGGGAGGAGGAGATACGCAGTATTTT
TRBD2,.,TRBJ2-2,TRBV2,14,CASRLAGGTGELFF,TGTGCCAGCAGACTAGCGGGAGGCACCGGGGAGCTGTTTTTT
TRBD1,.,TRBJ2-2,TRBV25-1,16,CASSVRDRKPTGELFF,TGTGCCAGCAGTGTACGGGACAGGAAACCCACCGGGGAGCTGTTTTTT
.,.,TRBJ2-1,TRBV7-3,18,CASSLGVIGGPGHNEQFF,TGTGCCAGCAGCTTAGGGGTCATCGGCGGGCCAGGTCACAATGAGCAGTTCTTC
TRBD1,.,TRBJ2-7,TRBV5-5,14,CASRPTGVPYEQYF,TGTGCCAGCAGACCTACAGGGGTCCCCTACGAGCAGTACTTC
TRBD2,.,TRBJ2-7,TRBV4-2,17,CASSLELAGGISYEQYF,TGTGCCAGCAGCCTCGAGCTAGCGGGAGGAATCTCCTACGAGCAGTACTTC
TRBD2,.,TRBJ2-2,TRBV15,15,CATSRGQREGRELFF,TGTGCCACCAGCAGAGGTCAGCGGGAGGGCCGGGAGCTGTTTTTT
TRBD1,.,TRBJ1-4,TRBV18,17,CASSPWGQPFDNEKLFF,TGTGCCAGCTCACCATGGGGACAGCCTTTCGATAATGAAAAACTGTTTTTT
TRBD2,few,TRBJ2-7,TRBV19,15,CASSMRPGLGVEQYF,TGTGCCAGTAGTATGAGACCGGGACTAGGGGTCGAGCAGTACTTC
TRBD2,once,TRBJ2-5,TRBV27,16,CASSLFAGGVQETQYF,TGTGCCAGCAGTTTATTCGCGGGAGGGGTACAAGAGACCCAGTACTTC
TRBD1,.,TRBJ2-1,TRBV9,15,CASSHTGDSYNEQFF,TGTGCCAGCAGCCACACAGGGGACTCCTACAATGAGCAGTTCTTC
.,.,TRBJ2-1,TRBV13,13,CASKPAAGNEQFF,TGTGCCAGCAAACCGGCGGCGGGAAATGAGCAGTTCTTC
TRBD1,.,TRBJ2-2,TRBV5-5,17,CASSLGGPLVRTGELFF,TGTGCCAGCAGCTTAGGGGGCCCCCTAGTACGAACCGGGGAGCTGTTTTTT
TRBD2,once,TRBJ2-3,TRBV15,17,CATSTLGLAGHTDTQYF,TGTGCCACCAGCACCCTCGGACTAGCGGGACACACAGATACGCAGTATTTT
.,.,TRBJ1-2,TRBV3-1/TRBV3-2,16,CASSQEGFIGDYGYTF,TGTGCCAGCAGCCAAGAAGGGTTCATAGGGGACTATGGCTACACCTTC
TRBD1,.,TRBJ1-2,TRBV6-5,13,CASRRDRIYGYTF,TGTGCCAGCAGGCGGGACAGAATCTATGGCTACACCTTC
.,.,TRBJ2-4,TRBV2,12,CASTGVNNIQYF,TGTGCCAGCACCGGGGTCAATAACATTCAGTACTTC
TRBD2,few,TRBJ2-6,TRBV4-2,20,CASSQDLVLAGSSGANVLTF,TGTGCCAGCAGCCAAGATTTAGTCCTAGCGGGGAGCTCTGGGGCCAACGTCCTGACTTTC
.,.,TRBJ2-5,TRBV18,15,CASSPGASRQETQYF,TGTGCCAGCTCACCGGGCGCGTCGCGACAAGAGACCCAGTACTTC
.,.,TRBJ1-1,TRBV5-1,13,CASSLGQREAAFF,TGCGCCAGCAGCTTGGGTCAGCGGGAGGCAGCTTTCTTT
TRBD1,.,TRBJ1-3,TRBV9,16,CASSARDRGAGNTIYF,TGTGCCAGCAGCGCCAGGGACAGGGGAGCGGGAAACACCATATATTTT
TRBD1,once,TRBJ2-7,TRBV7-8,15,CASSRGQGIIYEQYF,TGTGCCAGCAGCCGAGGACAGGGCATCATCTACGAGCAGTACTTC